In its sample, the clone carrying this TCR beta chain was seen a few times. Its target is not known. This entry comes from a study of cytomegalovirus exposure and HLA in healthy donors. Study results and caveats: TCR beta sequences reportedly predicted most subjects' HLA-A and HLA-B alleles accurately. In a later analysis, the majority of CMV-associated beta chains seemingly showed HLA restriction.

The donors gave bone marrow, and they were healthy. It was with 60 Vbeta and 13 Jbeta primers that the PCR ran. This table comes from immunoSEQ multiplex PCR, and its TCRdb copy is limited to in-frame clones, with some not included. The sample consists of 130,000 to 150,000 clones, about four fifths of them appearing once. V lost 2 bases to trimming and J lost 3 bases, with 8 bases between them. This CDR3 contains 13 residues. In germline, CDR1 is SGHRS, CDR2 YFSETQ. The TCR originated in a young man in good health and CMV-seronegative. V is TRBV5-1 and J is TRBJ1-1; possible D gene TRBD1, 5 bases. The sequenced sample was PBMCs. In nucleotides, the CDR3 is TGCGCCAGCAGCTTTGGGACTGACACTGAAGCTTTCTTT. Protein sequence: CASSFGTDTEAFF.